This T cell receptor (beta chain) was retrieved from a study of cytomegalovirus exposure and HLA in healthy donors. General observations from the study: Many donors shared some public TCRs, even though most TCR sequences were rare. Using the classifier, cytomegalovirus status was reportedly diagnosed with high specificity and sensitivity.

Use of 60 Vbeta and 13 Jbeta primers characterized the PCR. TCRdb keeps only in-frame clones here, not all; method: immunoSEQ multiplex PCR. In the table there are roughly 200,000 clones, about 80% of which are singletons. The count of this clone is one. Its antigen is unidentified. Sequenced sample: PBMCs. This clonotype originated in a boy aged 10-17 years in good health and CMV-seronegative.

DNA of the CDR3: TGTGCCAGCAGCCCTCGGGACTATGCTAATGAAAAACTGTTTTTT. Amino acid sequence: CASSPRDYANEKLFF. This chain uses TRBV7-9 with TRBJ1-4; maybe TRBD1 (5 bases). CDR3 length equals 15 residues. The V end was cut by 5 bases, the J end by 3 bases, with 13 bases between. Germline CDR1 SEHNR, CDR2 FQNEAQ (reference sequence).